The present entry profiles one T cell receptor beta chain with its context. The specificity of this receptor is unknown. This receptor is murine, so its gene names and germline sequences reflect the mouse genome. The read terminates 3 residues ahead of where the CDR3 ends, so the germline J gene completes it. These data come from a study of CD8+ T cells in alopecia areata (dated by TCRdb to 2016 to 2018). General notes on the study: Skin from C3H/HeJ donors aged roughly 6-13 months with spontaneous alopecia was grafted onto female C3H/HeJ recipients aged 7-10 weeks. To study T cell clonal expansion in alopecia areata, the researchers applied high-throughput TCRbeta sequencing to both the C3H/HeJ mouse model and human patients. Scalp tissue and sorted CD4+ and CD8+ peripheral blood T cells from patchy and totalis/universalis alopecia areata patients and from healthy controls were covered by human TCRbeta sequencing. RNA came from the PAXgene miRNA kit for fixed scalp, the miRNeasy kit for PBMCs, and the RNeasy kit for mouse skin. TCRbeta CDR3 regions were amplified by immunoSEQ multiplex PCR with 35 Vbeta forward and 13 Jbeta reverse primers. Clonality in the scalp was compared among normal scalp (n=4), patchy alopecia areata scalp (n=8), and alopecia totalis/universalis scalp (n=8). Broad study findings and their caveats: Compared with normal scalp, lesional scalp, particularly in alopecia totalis/universalis, had higher clonality and more expanded CD8+ clones, which suggests antigenic drive. Scalp TCR repertoire analysis is complicated because resident alphabeta T cells in normal human skin are also sequenced, whereas mouse skin is dominated by gammadelta T cells. Compared with mice, TCR sequences shared between patients were less clear, possibly partly because of HLA diversity across the patient population.

Spanning cysteine to phenylalanine, the CDR3 consists of 17 amino acids. Shown are 42 bases from within the CDR3, in frame from base 1. According to the germline V gene, CDR1 reads MSHET and CDR2 reads SYDVDS. V has 0 bases trimmed and J has 5 bases trimmed; junction bases matching no gene number 7. Library preparation employed the immunoSEQ multiplex PCR assay. RNA was extracted from all samples and reverse transcribed into cDNA as template for TCR sequencing. SuperScript III was used to make first-strand cDNA, primed with a 2:1 mix of oligo-dT and random hexamers. A synthetic immune receptor repertoire was used to gauge amplification bias, and whatever bias remained was removed computationally. Libraries were sequenced on Illumina HiSeq using 60 bp reads that covered the CDR3 and were read from J toward V. As for the authors' bioinformatics: Raw reads were preprocessed to remove errors, and CDR3 was defined according to IMGT conventions as the region from the conserved cysteine to phenylalanine. Clonality was calculated as 1 minus Shannon entropy normalized by log2 of the number of productive unique TCRs. CD4 or CD8 identity of scalp clones was inferred by cross-referencing scalp TCRbeta sequences with sorted blood CD4 and CD8 repertoires. Drawn from immuneACCESS, this table holds only the in-frame rearrangements with V and J called that TCRdb kept. Clones are partly lost; checked studies trace under half to an unresolved V gene and leave the rest unexplained. That table supplies the V and J calls and clone size; D and trimming were determined from the DNA. The data for this sample show around 300,000 clones, each detected more than once. The ten biggest clones cover 0.9% to 1.5% of the sample.

Cells from pooled mouse cutaneous lymph nodes were stained for CD4, CD8alpha, NKG2D, NKG2ACE and other markers and then sorted on a BD Influx. The chain is assembled from TRBV29 and TRBJ1-6; a stretch of 7 junction bases matches TRBD1. TRBJ1-6 is an ORF, with its function uncertain. This clonotype was sampled from a C3H/HeJ mouse with alopecia areata. Members of this strain share the MHC haplotype H2-k. What was sequenced was CD4+ T cells sorted from a lymph node. The CDR3 sequence is CASSLSRQGRDNSPLYF. CDR3 DNA (partial): TGTGCTAGCAGTTTATCCCGACAGGGAAGGGATAATTCGCCC.